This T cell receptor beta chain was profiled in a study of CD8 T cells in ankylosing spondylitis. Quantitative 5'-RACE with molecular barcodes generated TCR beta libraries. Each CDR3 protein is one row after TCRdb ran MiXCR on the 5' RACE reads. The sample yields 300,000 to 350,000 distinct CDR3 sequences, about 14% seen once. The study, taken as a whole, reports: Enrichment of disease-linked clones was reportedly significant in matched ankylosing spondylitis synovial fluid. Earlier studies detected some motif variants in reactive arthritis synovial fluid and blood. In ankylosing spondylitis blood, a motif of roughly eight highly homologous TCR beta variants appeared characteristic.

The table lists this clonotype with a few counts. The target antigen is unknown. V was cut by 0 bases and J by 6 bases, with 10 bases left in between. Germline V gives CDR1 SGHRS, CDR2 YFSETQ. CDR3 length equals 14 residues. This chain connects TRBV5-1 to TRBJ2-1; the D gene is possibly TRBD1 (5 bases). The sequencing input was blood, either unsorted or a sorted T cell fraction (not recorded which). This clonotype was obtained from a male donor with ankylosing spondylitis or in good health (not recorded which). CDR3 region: CASSLGQSPNEQFF. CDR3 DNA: TGCGCCAGCAGCTTGGGACAGTCACCCAATGAGCAGTTCTTC. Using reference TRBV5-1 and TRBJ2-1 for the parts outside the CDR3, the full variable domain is KAGVTQTPRYLIKTRGQQVTLSCSPISGHRSVSWYQQTPGQGLQFLFEYFSETQRNKGNFPGRFSGRQFSNSRSEMNVSTLELGDSALYLCASSLGQSPNEQFFGPGTRLTVL.